Below are 21 T cell receptor beta chains sequenced from a single sample in a study of blood T cell repertoires in COVID-19. Repertoires were generated with immunoSEQ multiplex PCR, while TCRdb's copy carries only in-frame clones and drops some. The data show 150,000 to 200,000 clones, around 80% seen once. Sequenced: PBMCs or T cells enriched from blood (not recorded which). These receptors all come from a woman in her fifties or sixties who had recovered from COVID-19.

This clone has only one observation. J is TRBJ2-3 and V is TRBV30, with 11 bases lining up with TRBD2. Germline CDR1 and CDR2: GTSNPN and SVGIG (reference sequence). The length of the CDR3 is 14 residues. Trimming took 8 bases from V and 6 from J; bases not matched to a gene: 10. CDR3: CAGRALAGADTQYF. The CDR3 DNA is TGTGCCGGGCGGGCACTAGCGGGAGCCGATACGCAGTATTTT.

This clone appeared once. The V and J genes are TRBV5-1 and TRBJ2-5; 12 positions match TRBD2. This CDR3 region has 15 residues. The junction had 6 bases not matched to a gene; V was cut back by 6 bases and J by 3 bases. Germline V gene sequence: CDR1 SGHRS, CDR2 YFSETQ. CDR3 sequence: CASKVASGREETQYF. As DNA, the CDR3 is TGCGCCAGCAAAGTGGCTAGCGGGAGGGAAGAGACCCAGTACTTC.

The chain couples TRBV10-2 to TRBJ2-1; a weak D match, TRBD2 (6 bases). V lost 2 bases and J lost 8, with 16 bases in between. Germline V gives CDR1 WSHSY, CDR2 SAAADI. This CDR3 comprises 15 residues. The DNA for the CDR3 is TGCGCCAGCAGTGAGCCGGTGACTAGAGGGGATGAGCAGTTCTTC. This sequence encodes CASSEPVTRGDEQFF.

The genes are TRBV28 and TRBJ1-1, with D unresolved. The CDR3 has 12 amino acids. Trimming pared 11 bases from V and 2 bases from J, leaving 12 bases between. Germline assignment: CDR1 MDHEN and CDR2 SYDVKM. In nucleotides, the CDR3 is TGTGCCGCAGTCCGGGTTAACACTGAAGCTTTCTTT. Amino acids: CAAVRVNTEAFF.

CDR3: CASSLGASGGTNEKLFF. The CDR3 nucleotides read TGTGCCAGCAGCTTAGGGGCCAGCGGGGGAACTAATGAAAAACTGTTTTTT. This chain joins TRBV11-2 and TRBJ1-4; maybe TRBD1 (5 bases). In germline, CDR1 is SGHAT, CDR2 FQNNGV. The V and J ends lost 1 base and 1 base respectively, with 13 bases between them. This CDR3 contains 17 residues.

The chain recombines TRBV5-1 with TRBJ2-1, with 16 bases matching TRBD2. The CDR3 runs 16 residues. After removal of 4 bases from V and 9 bases from J, the junction contained 7 bases not matched to a gene. Germline V lookup: CDR1 SGHRS, CDR2 YFSETQ. The CDR3 region is CASSRGLAGGSGEQFF. DNA for the CDR3: TGCGCCAGCAGCCGGGGACTAGCGGGAGGGAGTGGTGAGCAGTTCTTC.

The rearrangement links TRBV2 to TRBJ2-1; 13 nucleotides align to TRBD2. This CDR3 is 16 amino acids long. Losses at the gene ends were 5 bases for V and 7 bases for J; bases not matched to a gene: 8. CDR1 is SNHLY and CDR2 is FYNNEI in the germline V gene. CDR3 bases: TGTGCCAGCAGTTCCTCGGGACTAGCGGGAATGAATGAGCAGTTCTTC. This translates into CASSSSGLAGMNEQFF.

This clone was counted a few times. The CDR3 DNA reads TGTGCCAGCAGCTTAGGACAGGGGGCATACTATGGCTACACCTTC. Encoded protein: CASSLGQGAYYGYTF. This rearrangement joins TRBV7-9 to TRBJ1-2; 10 positions match TRBD1. V was clipped by 1 base and J by 3 bases; unmatched bases: 2. Germline loops: CDR1 SEHNR, CDR2 FQNEAQ (reference sequence). This CDR3 spans 15 amino acids.

The rearrangement joins TRBV15 to TRBJ2-3, with 7 bases that match TRBD2. V was pared by 6 bases and J by 0 bases, with 6 bases of the junction left unmatched. CDR3 length equals 15 residues. CDR1 and CDR2 from the germline V gene are LNHNV and YYDKDF (reference sequence). CDR3 region: CATRGGSLSTDTQYF. DNA for the CDR3: TGTGCCACCAGGGGCGGGAGCCTGAGCACAGATACGCAGTATTTT.

This sequence joins TRBV30 and TRBJ2-7, with D perhaps TRBD2 (6 bases). The CDR3 runs to 12 residues. Germline CDR1 and CDR2: GTSNPN and SVGIG (reference sequence). V lost 3 bases and J 5 bases, leaving 11 bases between the germline ends. The DNA of the CDR3 is TGTGCCTGGAGGTGGGGAGGAAACGAGCAGTACTTC. It codes for CAWRWGGNEQYF.

This clone was seen only a few times. This chain connects TRBV4-3 to TRBJ2-3; D might be TRBD1 (6 bases). The V gene lost 3 bases and the J gene lost 6 bases, with 22 bases spanning the gap. The CDR3 is 17 residues long. Germline V lookup: CDR1 LGHNA, CDR2 YSLEER. DNA of the CDR3: TGCGCCAGCAGCCAGGGATGGACAGCGACGGTGTCGGATACGCAGTATTTT. Protein product: CASSQGWTATVSDTQYF.

The chain links TRBV30 to TRBJ1-4, with TRBD1 matching over 7 bases. The CDR3 is 15 residues long. The V gene end was trimmed by 3 bases and the J gene end by 6 bases; junction bases not matched to a gene: 10. Per the germline V gene, CDR1 is GTSNPN and CDR2 is SVGIG (reference sequence). CDR3 sequence (DNA): TGTGCCTGGAGCGCAGCCTCAGGGGGATATGAAAAACTGTTTTTT. Its protein is CAWSAASGGYEKLFF.

The chain joins TRBV28 to TRBJ1-6; D is undetermined. The CDR3 runs 13 residues. Per the germline V gene, CDR1 is MDHEN and CDR2 is SYDVKM. V shed 7 bases and J shed 5 bases, with 9 bases lying between them. Here the CDR3 reads CASTRDNNSPLHF. Here the CDR3 DNA reads TGTGCCAGCACCCGGGATAATAATTCACCCCTCCACTTT.

Only a few counts were recorded for this clone. DNA of the CDR3: TGTGCCAGCAGTTTATCTCGGGAGAGGACCCAGTACTTC. Its protein product is CASSLSRERTQYF. The chain has TRBV28 and TRBJ2-5, with D perhaps TRBD2 (6 bases). The length of the CDR3 is 13 residues. Germline V CDR1 and CDR2: MDHEN, SYDVKM. Between the trimmed V and J ends, which lost 1 base and 7 bases, there was a span of 10 bases.

The chain is built from TRBV5-6 and TRBJ1-1; D not certain. The CDR3 is 12 amino acids. In germline, CDR1 is SGHDT, CDR2 YYEEEE. Trimming took off 1 base at V and 4 bases at J, with 5 bases between the two ends. CDR3 nucleotide sequence: TGTGCCAGCAGCTTGCCGGGCACTGAAGCTTTCTTT. Protein: CASSLPGTEAFF.

The chain couples TRBV3-1 (or the pseudogene TRBV3-2) to TRBJ2-1, with D perhaps matching TRBD2 (5 bases). CDR3 size: 16 residues. V was cut by 0 bases and J by 7 bases, with 16 bases left in between. Germline CDR1 reads LGHDT; CDR2 reads YNNKEL (reference sequence). The CDR3 spells CASSQDGGSLGNEQFF. CDR3 bases: TGTGCCAGCAGCCAAGACGGCGGGTCACTTGGAAATGAGCAGTTCTTC.

The table lists this clone with a few counts. V gene TRBV30 combines with J gene TRBJ2-3, with D possibly being TRBD1 (5 bases). With 1 base removed from V and 6 bases from J, the gap between germline ends came to 11 bases. The CDR3 has 13 amino acids. Germline CDR1 and CDR2: GTSNPN and SVGIG (reference sequence). The CDR3 is CAWSGGHTDTQYF. CDR3 nucleotide sequence: TGTGCCTGGAGTGGGGGCCATACGGATACGCAGTATTTT.

V is TRBV5-4 and J is TRBJ2-7; perhaps TRBD1 as D (6 bases). The CDR3 extends over 15 amino acids. CDR1 is SGHNT, CDR2 YYREEE, per germline (reference sequence). The ends were cut back, 4 bases at V and 3 bases at J, with 17 bases in the middle. The CDR3 sequence: CASSGGQKIDYEQYF. DNA for the CDR3: TGTGCCAGCAGCGGCGGACAGAAAATAGACTACGAGCAGTACTTC.

The chain is built from TRBV4-1 and TRBJ2-3, with TRBD1 matching 7 bases. The CDR3 covers 15 residues. The V and J ends lost 0 bases and 6 bases, in that order; junction bases with no gene match: 6. Germline V gene sequence: CDR1 MGHRA, CDR2 YSYEKL. The DNA for the CDR3 is TGCGCCAGCAGCCAAGATGGCAGGGGGTGGGATACGCAGTATTTT. This gives the protein CASSQDGRGWDTQYF.

V and J are TRBV23-1 and TRBJ1-2; the D gene is possibly TRBD1 (5 bases). TRBV23-1 is marked as an open reading frame, function uncertain. Trimming pared 0 bases from V and 6 bases from J, leaving 20 bases between. CDR3 length: 17 amino acids. CDR3 sequence: CASSQSIRGRVKDGYTF. CDR3 DNA: TGCGCCAGCAGTCAATCGATAAGGGGCAGGGTTAAGGATGGCTACACCTTC.

This rearrangement joins TRBV24-1 to TRBJ2-5, with D tentatively TRBD2 (5 bases). Germline CDR1 and CDR2: KGHDR and SFDVKD. The CDR3 extends over 16 amino acids. V was shortened by 4 bases and J by 2 bases, with 16 bases between the two germline ends. The CDR3 bases are TGTGCCACCAGTGACCCACGGGAACCTTTACAAGAGACCCAGTACTTC. Its protein product is CATSDPREPLQETQYF.